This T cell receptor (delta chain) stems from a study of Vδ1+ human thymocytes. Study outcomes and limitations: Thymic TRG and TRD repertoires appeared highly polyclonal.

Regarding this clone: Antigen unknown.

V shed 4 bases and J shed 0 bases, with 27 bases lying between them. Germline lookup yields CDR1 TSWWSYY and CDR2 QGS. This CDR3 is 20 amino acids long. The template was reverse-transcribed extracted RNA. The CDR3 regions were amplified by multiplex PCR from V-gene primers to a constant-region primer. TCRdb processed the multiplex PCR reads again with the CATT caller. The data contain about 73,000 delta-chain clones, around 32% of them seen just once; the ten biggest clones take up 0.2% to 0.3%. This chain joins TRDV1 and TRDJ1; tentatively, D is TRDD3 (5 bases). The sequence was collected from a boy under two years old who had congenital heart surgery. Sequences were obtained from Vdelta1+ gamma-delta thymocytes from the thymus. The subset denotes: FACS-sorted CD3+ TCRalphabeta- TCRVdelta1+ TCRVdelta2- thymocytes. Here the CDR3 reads CALGVMNRRGHLRYTDKLIF. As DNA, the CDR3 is TGTGCTCTTGGGGTGATGAATCGACGGGGACACTTGAGGTACACCGATAAACTCATCTTT.